This TCR beta chain was obtained from a study of cytomegalovirus exposure and HLA in healthy donors (dated by TCRdb to about 2017). As for the study more broadly: In an earlier analysis of under 750 of the donors, under 300 Gb of sequence data and about 110 million unique TCR beta sequences from about 179 million T cells were reported. The study aimed to test whether signatures of past pathogen exposure could be identified by cataloging public T cell receptors. HLA typing included class I and class II loci at four-digit resolution. An earlier analysis of around 580 of the donors used high-throughput TCR beta sequencing to judge whether each TCR beta V gene segment behaved as functional or pseudogenic. In addition to the first cohort of approximately 670 subjects, a separate validation cohort of 100 to 150 different subjects was used. Every discovery cohort repertoire had been produced on one sequencing platform. An early release covering roughly 600 HLA-typed donors comprised about 310 gigabases of sequencing data and around 80 million unique TCR sequences. Genome-wide SNP genotypes for about three fifths of the roughly 700 donors were used in a later genetic analysis, which treated that subset as a discovery cohort. The T cell repertoires of under 700 subjects were profiled by immunosequencing and related to cytomegalovirus serostatus. Rather than drawing on any new phenotypic data, the later analysis identified candidate immune exposures from TCR beta sequences and the way those sequences occurred across donors. Alongside the repertoire data, information on donor age, sex, ethnicity and CMV serostatus was compiled. Because of strong linkage in the cohort, a handful of DR-DQ haplotypes were treated as single units for association and clustering. The study combined high-throughput TCR immunosequencing, statistical association of individual TCRs with disease status, and machine learning to predict cytomegalovirus infection status. Of the roughly 410 genotyped donors, 70% to 90% were placed in the genetic ancestry cluster associated with self-reported Caucasian donors. A later analysis re-examined previously published TCR beta repertoires from roughly 720 donors and added high-resolution HLA genotyping to investigate patterns of TCR occurrence. Typing coverage differed by locus: A, B, C, DRB1 and DQB1 were typed in roughly 620-630 donors, DQA1 in about 510, DPA1 in 600 to 610, and DPB1 in approximately 450. Among roughly 400 genotyped donors of the cohort, an average of about 240,000 unique TCR beta nucleotide sequences were sequenced per donor, roughly 18% of them non-productive.

What the authors observed across the whole study: In a later analysis, the rate of TCR association differed among HLA loci, with DRB1 alleles having the most associated TCRs and HLA-C alleles having the fewest. Correlated functional status among segregating V segments might reflect linkage disequilibrium, but an unknown experimental factor could not be ruled out. While some public TCRs were present in many individuals, most TCR sequences turned up only very rarely across donors. It was suggested by the authors that the approach could potentially be generalized to other disease states and immunological phenotypes. In a later genetic analysis, fewer N-insertions in productive TCRs were reported among donors in an Asian-associated ancestry cluster than the approximately 670-donor mean. An association between a missense DCLRE1C variant and V-gene and J-gene trimming of TCR beta chains was found in a later genetic analysis and replicated in an independent cohort. The sequencing pipeline was judged likely to have produced a cluster of highly shared sequence variants as a technical artifact. The cohort was sequenced for TCR beta chains only, and without alpha or paired-chain data the features that could be detected were limited. A further reported finding was that TCR beta sequences accurately predicted the HLA-A and HLA-B alleles for most subjects in the first cohort. Presence/absence analyses assumed roughly uniform sequencing depth across donors, an assumption that may not hold. Several of the top co-occurrence clusters appeared to be linked to parvovirus B19, influenza, CMV and Epstein-Barr virus, according to a later analysis. HLA typing was unavailable for some donors at each locus, so association tests used only the typed subset. A later analysis found that HLA-associated TCR beta chains were more clonally expanded and had lower generation probabilities than equally common non-associated chains. The study gave a list of 150 to 200 TCR beta chains associated with cytomegalovirus. Assigning TCR associations to individual alleles was difficult when HLA alleles, especially DR and DQ, strongly co-occurred. Because counts were too low, approximately 18 rarely observed V segments, including chromosome 9 orphons, were excluded from the earlier analysis of around 590 of the donors. CMV serostatus was the only immune exposure information available for the cohort. A few of the identified cytomegalovirus-associated TCR beta chains were confirmed in vitro to be specific for cytomegalovirus antigens. In a later analysis, over 15,000 TCR beta sequences were associated with specific HLA alleles at a false discovery rate of 0.05. In an earlier analysis of more than 450 of the donors, most TCR beta V segments were observed in productive rearrangements about 87% or about 30% of the time, broadly matching IMGT annotations. Some IMGT-functional V segments, including TRBV6-2 and TRBV6-3, could not be distinguished by the 87-base-pair reads and were therefore excluded. In a later analysis, most CMV-associated TCR beta chains were found to appear HLA-restricted, with HLA associations seemingly driven largely by CMV exposure. Cytomegalovirus status was reported to be diagnosed by the classifier with high specificity and sensitivity in both the original and validation cohorts.

Receptors were amplified or captured by the immunoSEQ multiplex PCR assay. For the multiplex PCR, a mixture combining 60 forward primers for TCR Vbeta segments and 13 reverse primers for TCR Jbeta segments was used. The CDR3 region of rearranged TCR beta genes was amplified from genomic DNA with a multiplex PCR assay. On the Illumina HiSeq System, the amplified TCR beta libraries were sequenced as 87-base-pair reads. The paper's data handling went like this. Across the 600 to 700 repertoires, a later analysis counted approximately 83 million unique TCR beta chains, approximately 12 million of which were shared by at least two donors. Raw reads were error-corrected and collapsed into unique sequences by a nearest-neighbor algorithm in which closely related sequences were merged to remove PCR and sequencing errors. To assign V, D and J gene segments, CDR3 sequences were aligned to IMGT reference sequences. Each retained sequence needed at least a six-nucleotide match to both a V gene segment and a J gene segment. Rearrangements were classified as productive when the CDR3 lacked stop codons and remained in frame with V and J, and all other rearrangements were classified as non-productive. CDR3 was defined according to IMGT convention as the region running from the second conserved V-encoded cysteine to the conserved J-encoded phenylalanine. Sequences without an unambiguous match to a single V gene segment were excluded from the earlier analysis of approximately 560 of the donors. An earlier analysis of fewer than 750 of the donors called V segments functional above 56.7% productive rearrangements and segregating when the between-donor standard deviation exceeded 5%. To diagnose cytomegalovirus status from the catalog of TCR beta chain sequences, a statistical classification framework was built. In a later analysis, V and J genes were assigned by comparing TCR nucleotide sequences against IMGT/GENE-DB human TR gene sequences. A later analysis assigned CDR3 sequences and most-parsimonious VDJ recombination scenarios with the TCRdist pipeline. A later analysis defined each TCR beta chain by its CDR3 amino acid sequence plus V-gene family, and excluded reads lacking a unique V-gene family. A later analysis removed 592 highly shared, low-generation-probability nucleotide sequences to deal with suspected cross-contamination and a sequencing artifact. In a later analysis, a clonal expansion index for each public chain was calculated from normalized within-repertoire ranks of inferred template counts. In a later analysis, generation probabilities were computed using a VDJ recombination model fitted to out-of-frame rearrangements, and the results were checked against IGoR. Hypergeometric tests were used in a later analysis to score TCR-TCR, TCR-HLA and TCR-CMV co-occurrence, with a repertoire-size bias correction applied to the TCR pairs. False discovery rates were estimated in a later analysis by permuting HLA or CMV assignments 20 times. In a later analysis, co-occurring TCRs were grouped using DBSCAN, with TCRdist sequence similarity added in when clustering inside HLA-allele-positive subsets. Co-occurrence clustering excluded repertoires with fewer than 30,000 or more than 120,000 public chains, plus five with anomalous nucleotide sharing. What TCRdb holds here is the immuneACCESS table cut down to in-frame rearrangements. Part of the clones is not present; checked against another copy, under half of the missing clones reflect an unresolved V gene, and the others are unexplained. V, J and clone size are taken as reported in that table, and D and trimming were inferred from the DNA itself. This sample comprises 98,000 or so clones, around 79% of them detected only once. The ten largest clones represent under 6.5% of the sample.

This clone was recorded a few times. The clone's antigen remains unknown. Base qualities are not provided; no much larger clone lies one nucleotide away. At the junction V is shortened by 5 bases and J by 5 bases, with 9 bases in between. From the cysteine through the phenylalanine, the CDR3 covers 13 amino acids. Of the read, only the CDR3 DNA is kept; its 39 bases are in frame from base 1. CDR1 and CDR2, looked up from the germline V gene, are MDHEN and SYDVKM. In total, approximately 610 healthy bone marrow donors made up the cohort. At the time of sampling, every cohort member was nominally healthy, though immune exposures that went unrecorded were likely present. The donor was CMV seropositive and was included in the group of 300 or so seropositive cohort members. Each donor provided a peripheral blood sample, and peripheral blood mononuclear cells were used for TCR beta sequencing. Genomic DNA was extracted from the blood cell samples with the Qiagen DNeasy Blood Extraction Kit.

The source material was PBMCs. The chain couples TRBV28 to TRBJ1-4; perhaps TRBD1 is the D gene, with 5 bases matching. The TCR originated in a man aged 60 to 75 in good health and CMV-seropositive. The CDR3 region reads CASSTAGNEKLFF. The nucleotide sequence is given as TGTGCCAGCAGTACGGCAGGGAATGAAAAACTGTTTTTT.